This T cell receptor beta chain was recovered during a study of T cells in Graves' hyperthyroidism and ophthalmopathy (dated by TCRdb to about 2019). Notes on the research overall: Peripheral blood samples were taken at initial diagnosis, before any treatment was given. The study also compared thyroid tissue and blood T-cell repertoires from a handful of Graves' hyperthyroidism patients. A discovery cohort of roughly 100 patients, about 44 with Graves' ophthalmopathy and approximately 57 with stable Graves' hyperthyroidism, was used to find distinguishing TCR V-J signatures. The roughly 94 discovery patients were randomly split 7:3 into training and test sets. Prospective prediction of ophthalmopathy was tested in an independent validation cohort of 18 to 20 hyperthyroidism patients and 15 to 17 patients who later progressed to ophthalmopathy. The paper describes TCR Vbeta CDR3 sequencing of 140 or so peripheral blood samples, made up of about 41 ophthalmopathy patients, approximately 73 hyperthyroidism patients and 17 progressor patients. After blood sampling, hyperthyroidism patients were treated with methimazole at a starting dose of 30 mg daily, and ophthalmopathy patients were treated with high-dose intravenous methylprednisolone.

This clonotype has ten or more counts. Its cognate antigen has yet to be identified. Per-base quality was not reported, and no clone a single base away is much larger than it. Hyperthyroidism patients were aged 18 to 65 years and newly diagnosed, with disease duration of less than 2 months. Any patient with an uncontrolled infection, another autoimmune disease, pregnancy or lactation was excluded. Clinical symptoms, serum thyroxine and TRAb, thyroid ultrasound, and orbital computed tomography formed the basis for the diagnoses. Blood from progressor patients was collected at the time of first diagnosis with hyperthyroidism, before any ophthalmopathy symptoms had appeared. Ficoll-Paque density gradient centrifugation was used to isolate PBMCs from about 10 ml of fresh peripheral blood. Progressor patients were defined as those initially diagnosed with Graves' hyperthyroidism in whom ophthalmopathy developed during follow-up. Total RNA was extracted using Trizol reagent, and RNA quality was assessed on an Agilent 2100 Bioanalyzer.

V trim: 3 bases; J trim: 1 base; unmatched bases: 3. Reading from cysteine to phenylalanine, the CDR3 counts 16 amino acids. CDR3 DNA is the only sequence kept; it has 48 bases, read in frame from the first base. CDR1 and CDR2, per the germline V gene, are KGHDR and SFDVKD. The TCR beta CDR3 regions were amplified from the RNA transcripts. A first-round RT-PCR of the TCR CDR3 used the HTBI primer set with the Qiagen OneStep RT-PCR kit. The libraries were constructed in a second round of multiplex PCR and then size-selected and purified. Sequencing of the libraries was done on an Illumina HiSeq2000 using paired-end 100 bp reads. In the paper's pipeline: SOAPnuke was used to process the raw data, with reads discarded if the reads contained adapters or uncalled bases, had a mean Phred below 15, or lacked an exact constant-primer or identifier match. High-quality paired reads were merged using COPE v1.2.5, and each unique nucleotide sequence was defined as a clonotype. MiTCR v1.1 was used to align the clonotypes against IMGT TRBV, TRBD and TRBJ reference segments. The analysis included only V-J combinations with a frequency above 0.0001, which together covered roughly 99% of the repertoires. The TCS score was defined as the ratio of F50 (clonal expansion) to E x V (chaos), calculated using BLOSUM62-based TCRdist between CDR3 peptides within each V-J. Welch's t-statistics and random forest reduced around 520 V-J features to under 15, which were used in a naive Bayes classifier (R e1071). Through fastp at Q25 and MiXCR, TCRdb rebuilt clones from the public reads, retaining in-frame beta chains. Every distinct CDR3 protein forms one entry, paired with its most common genes and DNA. The V and J calls come from TCRdb's annotation, not from the publication. The sample data list around 700,000 distinct CDR3 sequences, and about 17% of these were observed just once. The ten largest make up around 15% of the sample.

The full study reports these points: A model built on a 13 V-J signature distinguished ophthalmopathy from stable hyperthyroidism, reaching 85% to 90% sensitivity and under 84% specificity in cross-validation and 80%/75% in testing. Sample size was not statistically predetermined, and investigators were not blinded to group allocation. In validation, the model predicted progression to ophthalmopathy with approximately 70% sensitivity and less than 80% specificity, a median of around six months before onset. Most expanded thyroid clonotypes (frequency above 0.001) were also detected in blood, a finding suggesting that blood repertoires may reflect thyroid immune responses.

Sequencing used blood. The rearranged segments are TRBV24-1 and TRBJ2-5; TRBD1 agrees with 11 junctional bases. The TCR was taken from a woman between 45 and 60 years old with Graves' hyperthyroidism that later progressed to Graves' ophthalmopathy. For the CDR3, the sequence is CATSDPGTGGQETQYF. The nucleotide sequence reads TGTGCCACCAGTGATCCGGGGACAGGGGGCCAAGAGACCCAGTACTTC.